The sequence of this TCR beta chain was determined in a study of OX40 agonist ivuxolimab in advanced cancers. Broader study findings: CD8+ T cells (on average) carried more expanded clones than CD4+ T cells.

Concerning this clone itself: The antigen remains undetermined.

V dropped 4 bases and J dropped 7 bases, with 17 bases sitting between them. Germline CDR1 reads SNHLY; CDR2 reads FYNNEI. CDR3 size: 14 residues. The data were produced by immunoSEQ multiplex PCR, yet TCRdb's version contains in-frame clones alone and is incomplete. The table includes about 66,000 clones, 85% detected once. The chain combines TRBV2 with TRBJ2-7, with D uncertain. This TCR derives from an adult with an advanced solid tumor such as melanoma, head and neck, liver or kidney cancer. The specimen was CD4+ or CD8+ T cells sorted from blood, collected in a trial of the OX40 agonist ivuxolimab. CDR3 sequence: CASSGWSMILEQYF. CDR3 nucleotide sequence: TGTGCCAGCAGTGGTTGGTCAATGATACTGGAGCAGTACTTC.